This TCR beta chain is from a study of technical replicates of blood from four donors. Some clones are missing from TCRdb's copy, which holds only in-frame ones; the method was immunoSEQ multiplex PCR. The sample holds tens of thousands of clones, approximately 96% seen once. Germline lookup yields CDR1 LNHDA and CDR2 SQIVND (reference sequence). The V and J ends lost 5 bases and 0 bases, in that order; junction bases with no gene match: 10. This CDR3 is built from 16 residues. The TCR sequence derives from a human donor in good health. V is TRBV19 and J is TRBJ2-7; 7 bases map to TRBD2. The material sequenced was T cells isolated from PBMCs. The chain's CDR3 is CASSHPGTTISYEQYF. DNA of the CDR3: TGTGCCAGTAGTCACCCCGGGACTACGATCTCCTACGAGCAGTACTTC.